These T cell receptor beta chains were read from a single sample in a study of regulatory T cells in long-lasting Graves disease. TCRdb re-analysed the multiplex PCR reads in MiXCR, keeping a single row per CDR3 protein. The data contain approximately 460,000 distinct CDR3 sequences, about a sixth of them singletons. The sample also formed part of further work on T cells in Graves' hyperthyroidism and ophthalmopathy.

The sample consisted of peripheral blood mononuclear cells (PBMCs), taken at new diagnosis, from a patient treated with antithyroid drugs. The receptors come from a woman between 25 and 40 years old with Graves disease. Both conserved end residues are part of each CDR3. The D gene is left open where the match is weak. Part of the rows lack a size; the others show once, few, many or a class for expanded clones.

D	length	J	V	size	CDR3	DNA
TRBD2	17	TRBJ2-3	TRBV10-3	few	CAISSLTLAGSTDTQYF	TGTGCCATCAGTTCCCTCACGCTAGCGGGGAGCACAGATACGCAGTATTTT
TRBD2	15	TRBJ2-1	TRBV6-1	many	CASTPGTGGPYEQFF	TGTGCCAGCACTCCCGGGACGGGAGGGCCCTATGAGCAGTTCTTC
-	12	TRBJ1-1	TRBV7-9	many	CASSQQGPEAFF	TGTGCCAGCAGCCAACAGGGTCCTGAAGCTTTCTTT
TRBD2	18	TRBJ2-1	TRBV4-1	-	CASSQDPLAGGSSNEQFF	TGCGCCAGCAGCCAAGACCCTTTAGCGGGAGGGTCTTCCAATGAGCAGTTCTTC
TRBD2	17	TRBJ2-3	TRBV5-1	many	CASSLPGGSPSTDTQYF	TGCGCCAGCAGCCTACCGGGGGGGAGCCCTAGCACAGATACGCAGTATTTT
-	15	TRBJ2-2	TRBV4-1	many	CASSPLGLNTGELFF	TGCGCCAGCAGCCCCCTGGGGCTGAACACCGGGGAGCTGTTTTTT
TRBD2	14	TRBJ2-7	TRBV20-1	many	CSASRASGGYEQYF	TGCAGTGCTAGTAGGGCTAGCGGGGGTTACGAGCAGTACTTC
TRBD2	17	TRBJ2-3	TRBV15	-	CATSRPQREGITDTRYF	TGTGCCACCAGCAGACCCCAGCGGGAGGGTATCACAGATACGCGGTATTTT
-	17	TRBJ2-1	TRBV12-3/TRBV12-4	-	CASSPDLEDPEPNEQFF	TGTGCCAGCTCTCCCGATCTGGAGGACCCCGAGCCCAATGAGCAGTTCTTC
-	14	TRBJ1-1	TRBV18	many	CASSPSTVAFEAFF	TGTGCCAGCTCACCCTCGACAGTAGCTTTTGAAGCTTTCTTT
-	11	TRBJ1-1	TRBV28	many	CASRRGTEAFF	TGTGCCAGCCGACGGGGAACTGAAGCTTTCTTT
-	12	TRBJ1-1	TRBV2	many	CASSEGLTEAFF	TGTGCCAGCAGTGAGGGACTTACCGAAGCTTTCTTT
-	17	TRBJ2-1	TRBV15	many	CATSRDRGTGTQGEQFF	TGTGCCACCAGCAGAGATCGGGGAACTGGAACTCAGGGTGAGCAGTTCTTC
-	15	TRBJ2-2	TRBV9	-	CASSALLSHTGELFF	TGTGCCAGCAGCGCCCTTCTCAGCCACACCGGGGAGCTGTTTTTT
TRBD2	15	TRBJ2-7	TRBV7-2	many	CASSTLAGGLYEQYF	TGTGCCAGCAGCACACTAGCGGGAGGACTCTACGAGCAGTACTTC
-	16	TRBJ2-5	TRBV28	many	CASSNTGLVEVGTQYF	TGTGCCAGCAGCAACACAGGGTTGGTGGAGGTTGGGACCCAGTACTTC
-	15	TRBJ2-7	TRBV7-2	many	CASSLGGTGTYEQYF	TGTGCCAGCAGCTTAGGTGGAACAGGTACCTACGAGCAGTACTTC
-	19	TRBJ2-2	TRBV5-1	-	CASSLLQGQLSGNTGELFF	TGCGCCAGCAGCTTGCTACAGGGTCAGTTAAGCGGGAACACCGGGGAGCTGTTTTTT
-	12	TRBJ2-2	TRBV5-8	many	CASSLDSGELFF	TGTGCCAGCAGCTTGGATTCCGGGGAGCTGTTTTTT
TRBD2	15	TRBJ2-5	TRBV6-2/TRBV6-3	-	CASSRLAGSQETQYF	TGTGCCAGCAGTCGACTAGCGGGTTCCCAAGAGACCCAGTACTTC
TRBD2	17	TRBJ2-3	TRBV3-1	many	CASSQIGLAGGGDTQYF	TGTGCCAGCAGCCAAATAGGACTAGCGGGAGGAGGAGATACGCAGTATTTT
-	19	TRBJ2-1	TRBV28	-	CASSLSSRGAVFSYNEQFF	TGTGCCAGCAGTTTATCCTCCCGGGGAGCGGTATTCTCCTACAATGAGCAGTTCTTC
-	15	TRBJ2-1	TRBV7-9	many	CASSATPRGLNEQFF	TGTGCCAGCAGCGCCACACCTCGGGGGTTGAATGAGCAGTTCTTC
-	14	TRBJ2-7	TRBV15	once	CATSSRALYHEQYF	TGTGCCACCAGCAGCCGGGCCCTTTATCACGAGCAGTACTTC
-	15	TRBJ1-1	TRBV14	-	CASSQDNRVFTEAFF	TGTGCCAGCAGCCAAGATAACAGGGTCTTCACTGAAGCTTTCTTT
-	14	TRBJ1-2	TRBV6-2/TRBV6-3	many	CASSFIIRSYGYTF	TGTGCCAGCAGTTTCATCATTCGGTCCTATGGCTACACCTTC
TRBD2	18	TRBJ2-7	TRBV6-9	many	CASSYLGTSGRSSYEQYF	TGTGCCAGCAGTTACCTGGGGACTAGCGGGAGGAGCTCCTACGAGCAGTACTTC
-	12	TRBJ1-1	TRBV18	many	CASSPPDSKAFF	TGTGCCAGCTCACCCCCGGACAGCAAAGCTTTCTTT
TRBD2	14	TRBJ2-7	TRBV5-5	-	CASSLGSGRDERFF	TGTGCCAGCAGCTTGGGTAGCGGGAGGGATGAGCGGTTCTTC
-	14	TRBJ2-1	TRBV28	many	CASSLLPAPGEQFF	TGTGCCAGCAGCCTCTTACCGGCGCCGGGTGAGCAGTTCTTC